This T cell receptor beta chain was identified in a study of cytomegalovirus exposure and HLA in healthy donors. Primers included in the PCR were 60 Vbeta and 13 Jbeta primers. Clones were sequenced by immunoSEQ multiplex PCR, and TCRdb holds only the in-frame ones, with some missing. Of around 110,000 clones listed, 73% are singletons. V was clipped by 0 bases and J by 2 bases, with 13 bases between them. This CDR3 spans 16 amino acids. Germline CDR1 is SGHRS and CDR2 is YFSETQ. The source of this sequence is a woman aged 25 to 39 in good health and CMV-seronegative. The sequencing sample was made of PBMCs. V is TRBV5-1 and J is TRBJ2-3; D gene uncertain. The CDR3 reads CASSLAGSSNTDTQYF. DNA for the CDR3: TGCGCCAGCAGCTTGGCCGGTTCTTCCAACACAGATACGCAGTATTTT.